The present entry profiles one TCR beta chain with its context. Its antigen remains unidentified. Method: immunoSEQ multiplex PCR; TCRdb's copy keeps in-frame clones and lacks some. Here the sample spans about 120,000 clones, about 92% being singletons. The data are from a study of T cell responses to AZD1222 COVID-19 vaccine. General study results and limits: Spike-specific TCR breadth and depth grew following two AZD1222 doses. Seropositivity was recorded at baseline in only a handful of AZD1222 recipients. The study found vaccine-associated CD4 TCRs spanning spike, dominant at 160-218 and 743-854. Most donors were white British and more were female, and clonal diversity was possibly underestimated.

The source of this sequence is an adult in good health. The source was peripheral blood, collected on day 0 of MenACWY control vaccination.

In DNA, the CDR3 is TGTGCCAGCAGCTTAGATGGCTTGACGGGGGAGCAGTACTTC. Its translation is CASSLDGLTGEQYF. The rearrangement joins TRBV11-3 to TRBJ2-7; perhaps TRBD2 as D (5 bases). CDR1 and CDR2 (germline): SGHNT, YENEEA. The CDR3 spans 14 residues. V shed 0 bases and J shed 7 bases, with 13 bases lying between them.